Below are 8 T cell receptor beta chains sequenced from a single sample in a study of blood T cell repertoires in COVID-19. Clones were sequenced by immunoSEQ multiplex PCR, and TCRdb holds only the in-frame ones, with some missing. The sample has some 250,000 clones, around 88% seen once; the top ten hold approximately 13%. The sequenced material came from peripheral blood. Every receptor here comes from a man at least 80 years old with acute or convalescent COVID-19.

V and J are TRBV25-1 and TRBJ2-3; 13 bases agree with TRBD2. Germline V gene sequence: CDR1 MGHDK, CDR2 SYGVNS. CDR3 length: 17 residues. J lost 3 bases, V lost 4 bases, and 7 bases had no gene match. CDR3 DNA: TGTGCCAGCAGTGGAGACGGACTAGCGGGAGCGACAGATACGCAGTATTTT. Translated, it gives CASSGDGLAGATDTQYF.

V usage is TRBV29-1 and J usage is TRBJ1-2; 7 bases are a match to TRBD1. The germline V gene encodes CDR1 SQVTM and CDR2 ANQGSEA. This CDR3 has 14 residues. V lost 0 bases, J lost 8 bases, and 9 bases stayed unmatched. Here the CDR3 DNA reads TGCAGCGTTGAAGAAAGGGCACAGGGGCTCGGCTACACCTTC. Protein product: CSVEERAQGLGYTF.

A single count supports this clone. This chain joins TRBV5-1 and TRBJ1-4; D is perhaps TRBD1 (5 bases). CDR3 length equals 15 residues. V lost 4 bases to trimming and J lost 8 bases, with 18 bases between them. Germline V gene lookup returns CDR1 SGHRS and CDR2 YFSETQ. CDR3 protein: CASSQSGREGEKLFF. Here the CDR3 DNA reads TGCGCCAGCAGCCAATCGGGCCGGGAGGGGGAAAAACTGTTTTTT.

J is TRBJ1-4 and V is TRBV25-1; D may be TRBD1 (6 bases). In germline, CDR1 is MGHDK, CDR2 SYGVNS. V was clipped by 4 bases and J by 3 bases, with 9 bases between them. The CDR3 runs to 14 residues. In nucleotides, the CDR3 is TGTGCCAGCAGTGGGGGGCCGCCTAATGAAAAACTGTTTTTT. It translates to CASSGGPPNEKLFF. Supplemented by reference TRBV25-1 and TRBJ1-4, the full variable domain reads EADIYQTPRYLVIGTGKKITLECSQTMGHDKMYWYQQDPGMELHLIHYSYGVNSTEKGDLSSESTVSRIRTEHFPLTLESARPSHTSQYLCASSGGPPNEKLFFGSGTQLSVL.

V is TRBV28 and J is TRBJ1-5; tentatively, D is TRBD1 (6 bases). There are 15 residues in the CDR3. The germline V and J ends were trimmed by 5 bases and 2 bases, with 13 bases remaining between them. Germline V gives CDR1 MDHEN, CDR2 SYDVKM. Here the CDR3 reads CASSKGGGGNQPQHF. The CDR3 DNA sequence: TGTGCCAGCAGTAAGGGGGGGGGTGGCAATCAGCCCCAGCATTTT. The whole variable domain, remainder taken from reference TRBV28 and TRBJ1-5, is DVKVTQSSRYLVKRTGEKVFLECVQDMDHENMFWYRQDPGLGLRLIYFSYDVKMKEKGDIPEGYSVSREKKERFSLILESASTNQTSMYLCASSKGGGGNQPQHFGDGTRLSIL.

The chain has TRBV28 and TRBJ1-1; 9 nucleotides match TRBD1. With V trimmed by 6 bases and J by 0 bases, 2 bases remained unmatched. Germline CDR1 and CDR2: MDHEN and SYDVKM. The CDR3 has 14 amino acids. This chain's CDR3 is CASRGTGLNTEAFF. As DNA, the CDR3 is TGTGCCAGCAGAGGGACAGGGTTGAACACTGAAGCTTTCTTT.

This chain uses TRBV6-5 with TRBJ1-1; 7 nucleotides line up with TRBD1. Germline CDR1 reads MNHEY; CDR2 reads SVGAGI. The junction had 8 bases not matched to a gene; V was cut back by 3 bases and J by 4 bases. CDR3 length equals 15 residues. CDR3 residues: CASSYQGGYVTEAFF. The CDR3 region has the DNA TGTGCCAGCAGTTATCAAGGGGGCTACGTCACTGAAGCTTTCTTT.

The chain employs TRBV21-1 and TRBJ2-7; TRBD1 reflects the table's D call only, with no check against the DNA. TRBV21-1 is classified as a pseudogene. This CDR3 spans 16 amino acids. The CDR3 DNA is TGTGCCAGCAGCACCCTCCGCGACAGGACAACCTACGAGCAGTACTTC. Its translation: CASSTLRDRTTYEQYF.